This T cell receptor beta chain was recorded in a study of blood T cells in healthy people across ages. This clonotype was found many times. This CDR3 contains 14 residues. Per the germline V gene, CDR1 is LGHNA and CDR2 is YSLEER. V was clipped by 0 bases and J by 3 bases, with 8 bases between them. Through a sample-barcoded 5' primer and a J-beta primer mix, a second PCR was run for roughly 7 to 12 cycles. MiXCR was run by TCRdb on the 5' RACE reads, yielding one entry per CDR3 protein. The table includes hundreds of thousands of distinct CDR3 sequences, around 21% detected once. The specimen was blood. This chain joins TRBV4-3 and TRBJ2-5; D might be TRBD2 (6 bases). This TCR derives from a man between 65 and 85 years old in good health. CDR3 coding DNA: TGCGCCAGCAGCCAAGACTCGGGGGAAGAGACCCAGTACTTC. Translating it yields CASSQDSGEETQYF.